These 29 T cell receptor beta chains came from one sample sequenced in a study of shared clonotypes between healthy human individuals. Sequenced by immunoSEQ multiplex PCR; TCRdb stores in-frame clones only, minus some. The data show around 2.1 million clones, with around 95% seen just once and around 0.13% held by the top ten. The specimen was naive CD4+ T cells sorted from blood. Stated subset: CD45RA+ positively selected. These receptors were collected from a man between 18 and 29 years old in good health.

The chain joins TRBV19 to TRBJ1-1, with a weak D call TRBD1 (6 bases). Trimming cost V 5 bases and J 5 bases, with 12 bases left between them. CDR3 length equals 13 residues. Per germline, CDR1 LNHDA and CDR2 SQIVND (reference sequence). The CDR3 DNA reads as TGTGCCAGTAGTCCAGGACAGTCAACTGAAGCTTTCTTT. Translation gives CASSPGQSTEAFF.

The genes are TRBV27 and TRBJ1-2; 8 bases align to TRBD1. Germline CDR1 reads MNHEY; CDR2 reads SMNVEV (reference sequence). J was trimmed by 9 bases and V by 2 bases; bases with no gene match: 5. The CDR3 length is 13 residues. CDR3 coding DNA: TGTGCCAGCAGTTTAGGACAGGGAGGGAGCTACACCTTC. It encodes CASSLGQGGSYTF.

This chain links TRBV4-1 with TRBJ1-2, with 10 nucleotides matching TRBD1. The CDR3 is 15 residues long. Per germline, CDR1 MGHRA and CDR2 YSYEKL. V was pared by 4 bases and J by 5 bases, with 7 bases of the junction left unmatched. The CDR3 nucleotides read TGCGCCAGCAGCCGTTCCGGGACAGGGGAGTATGGCTACACCTTC. It translates to CASSRSGTGEYGYTF.

This clone has just a few counts. V usage is TRBV30 and J usage is TRBJ1-3, with a weak D call TRBD1 (5 bases). V gave up 3 bases and J gave up 0 bases, with 9 bases separating them. CDR3 size: 14 residues. The germline V gene has CDR1 GTSNPN and CDR2 SVGIG (reference sequence). CDR3 sequence: CAWSRDYSGNTIYF. CDR3 bases: TGTGCCTGGAGCCGGGACTACTCTGGAAACACCATATATTTT.

V gene TRBV9 combines with J gene TRBJ2-3, with D maybe TRBD1 (5 bases). Trimming left V 4 bases short and J 0 bases short, with 12 bases between. CDR1 SGDLS and CDR2 YYNGEE come from the germline V gene. The CDR3 sequence is 15 residues long. The DNA of the CDR3 is TGTGCCAGCAGCCGTTGGGGCGCTAGCACAGATACGCAGTATTTT. Its protein is CASSRWGASTDTQYF. Combining the CDR3 with reference TRBV9 and TRBJ2-3 gives the whole variable domain DSGVTQTPKHLITATGQRVTLRCSPRSGDLSVYWYQQSLDQGLQFLIQYYNGEERAKGNILERFSAQQFPDLHSELNLSSLELGDSALYFCASSRWGASTDTQYFGPGTRLTVL.

The chain combines TRBV27 with TRBJ1-1, with a possible D match to TRBD1 (5 bases). Germline CDR1 MNHEY, CDR2 SMNVEV (reference sequence). The CDR3 runs 14 residues. Trimming took off 6 bases at V and 0 bases at J, with 11 bases between the two ends. The CDR3: CASSPGRMNTEAFF. CDR3 nucleotide sequence: TGTGCCAGCAGCCCGGGACGGATGAACACTGAAGCTTTCTTT.

On this clone: The junction differs from germline at one of its ends, possibly a read error. The V and J genes are TRBV2 and TRBJ1-2; D gene unclear. The CDR3 runs to 15 residues. Per germline, CDR1 SNHLY and CDR2 FYNNEI. Here the CDR3 DNA reads TGTGCCAGCAAGATCGAATCGGGAGCTAACTATGGCTACATCTTC. Its translation is CASKIESGANYGYIF.

The rearrangement links TRBV5-4 to TRBJ2-7; 14 bases agree with TRBD2. The ends lost 5 bases at V and 5 bases at J; junction bases unmatched: 3. Germline CDR1 and CDR2: SGHNT and YYREEE (reference sequence). The CDR3 spans 14 residues. Written as DNA, the CDR3 is TGTGCCAGCAGGCGACTAGCGGGAGGGAACGAGCAGTACTTC. Protein: CASRRLAGGNEQYF.

This rearrangement joins TRBV2 to TRBJ1-5; D gene ambiguous. V was clipped by 3 bases and J by 2 bases, with 11 bases between them. The germline CDR1 and CDR2 sequences are SNHLY and FYNNEI. The CDR3 spans 15 residues. In DNA form, the CDR3 reads TGTGCCAGCAGTGACTTAGCCATGGGCAATCAGCCCCAGCATTTT. Translating it yields CASSDLAMGNQPQHF. Using reference TRBV2 and TRBJ1-5 for the parts outside the CDR3, the full variable domain is EPEVTQTPSHQVTQMGQEVILRCVPISNHLYFYWYRQILGQKVEFLVSFYNNEISEKSEIFDDQFSVERPDGSNFTLKIRSTKLEDSAMYFCASSDLAMGNQPQHFGDGTRLSIL.

This chain joins TRBV6-6 and TRBJ1-1; D perhaps matches TRBD1 (5 bases). Germline CDR1 reads MNHNY; CDR2 reads SVGAGI (reference sequence). Trimming left V 5 bases short and J 1 base short, with 14 bases between. This CDR3 is built from 15 residues. CDR3 region: CASSTQVGPNTEAFF. The CDR3 DNA follows: TGTGCCAGCAGTACCCAGGTGGGGCCGAACACTGAAGCTTTCTTT.

The V call is TRBV30, the J call TRBJ2-4; D is unresolved. V was shortened by 3 bases and J by 0 bases, with 6 bases between the two germline ends. The CDR3 totals 13 residues. The germline gives CDR1 GTSNPN, CDR2 SVGIG (reference sequence). CDR3 amino acids: CAWRQLAKNIQYF. The CDR3, as DNA: TGTGCCTGGAGGCAGCTAGCCAAAAACATTCAGTACTTC.

V usage is TRBV27 and J usage is TRBJ1-4; D gene ambiguous. The CDR3 contains 15 residues. CDR1 and CDR2 (germline): MNHEY, SMNVEV (reference sequence). V gave up 3 bases and J gave up 8 bases, with 16 bases separating them. CDR3 region: CASSLAPTRVEKLFF. The CDR3 bases are TGTGCCAGCAGTTTGGCGCCGACCCGGGTCGAAAAACTGTTTTTT.

The chain joins TRBV7-2 to TRBJ2-5; D is uncertain. This CDR3 contains 14 residues. Looked up from germline, CDR1 is SGHTA and CDR2 is FQGNSA. V dropped 1 base and J dropped 2 bases, with 8 bases sitting between them. The CDR3 region is CASSLVRVQETQYF. The CDR3 coding sequence is TGTGCCAGCAGCTTAGTTAGGGTACAAGAGACCCAGTACTTC.

V and J are TRBV4-1 and TRBJ2-6; the D call may be TRBD1 or TRBD2 (6 bases each). The CDR3 contains 18 residues. Trimming pared 1 base from V and 3 bases from J, leaving 16 bases between. Germline assignment: CDR1 MGHRA and CDR2 YSYEKL. The CDR3 is CASSQGRVRDIGANVLTF. CDR3 sequence (DNA): TGCGCCAGCAGCCAAGGGAGGGTAAGGGACATTGGGGCCAACGTCCTGACTTTC.

A note on this clone: Other DNA sequences in the sample encode the same CDR3. The chain employs TRBV2 and TRBJ2-5; D is perhaps TRBD1 (5 bases). Germline V lookup: CDR1 SNHLY, CDR2 FYNNEI. The length of the CDR3 is 13 residues. V was pared by 2 bases and J by 1 base, with 5 bases between. The CDR3 loop is CASSEQGQETQYF. For the CDR3, the DNA is TGTGCCAGCAGTGAACAGGGCCAAGAGACCCAGTACTTC.

In regard to this clone: Other DNA sequences of this sample code for an identical CDR3. V and J are TRBV28 and TRBJ2-7; 7 nucleotides match TRBD1. The germline V gene encodes CDR1 MDHEN and CDR2 SYDVKM. The CDR3 runs 14 residues. The V segment lost 5 bases and the J segment 2 bases; nucleotides outside the gene matches: 6. In nucleotides, the CDR3 is TGTGCCAGCAGTCTGGGGACAGTTCCCTACGAGCAGTACTTC. Amino acids: CASSLGTVPYEQYF.

About this clone itself: Distinct nucleotide sequences in the sample also encode this CDR3. V and J are TRBV7-9 and TRBJ2-3, with 12 positions matching TRBD2. From germline, CDR1 is SEHNR and CDR2 FQNEAQ (reference sequence). The CDR3 has 15 amino acids. Trimming removed 6 bases from V and 1 base from J; junction bases left unmatched: 2. CDR3 in amino acids: CASSRTSGGTDTQYF. In DNA, the CDR3 is TGTGCCAGCAGTCGGACTAGCGGGGGCACAGATACGCAGTATTTT.

The chain employs TRBV6-1 and TRBJ1-5, with no clear D. Germline V gives CDR1 MNHNS, CDR2 SASEGT. V shed 3 bases and J shed 6 bases, with 9 bases lying between them. The CDR3 runs to 13 residues. CDR3 DNA: TGTGCCAGCAGTGACCGGTCGAGTCAGCCCCAGCATTTT. It translates to CASSDRSSQPQHF.

As regards this clone: The sample holds other DNA sequences that translate to the same CDR3. The V call is TRBV6-5, the J call TRBJ2-2; the D gene is possibly TRBD1 (7 bases). V gave up 7 bases and J gave up 0 bases, with 12 bases separating them. The CDR3 has 15 residues. Germline V gene data show CDR1 as MNHEY and CDR2 as SVGAGI. CDR3 nucleotides: TGTGCCAGCACCAGGGGGACTCCGAACACCGGGGAGCTGTTTTTT. Amino acid sequence: CASTRGTPNTGELFF.

Remarks on this clone: Other DNA sequences in the sample encode the same CDR3. CDR3: CASSDQGNTEAFF. The CDR3 DNA is TGCGCCAGCAGTGATCAGGGGAACACTGAAGCTTTCTTT. The chain uses TRBV5-1 and TRBJ1-1, with D tentatively TRBD1 (5 bases). CDR1 is SGHRS and CDR2 is YFSETQ in the germline V gene. Trimming removed 5 bases at V and 1 base at J, with 9 bases between. CDR3 length: 13 amino acids.

On this clone: Other DNA sequences in this sample translate to the same CDR3. The chain employs TRBV6-6 and TRBJ1-2; D not resolved. The CDR3 is made up of 13 amino acids. Germline CDR1 MNHNY, CDR2 SVGAGI (reference sequence). Trimming took off 6 bases at V and 2 bases at J, with 10 bases between the two ends. CDR3 sequence: CASSSGQNYGYTF. The CDR3 nucleotides are TGTGCCAGCAGCAGTGGCCAGAACTATGGCTACACCTTC.

Details on this clone: The same CDR3 arises from other DNA sequences in this sample as well. V gene TRBV6-5 combines with J gene TRBJ2-2; TRBD2 is a possible D gene (6 bases). The V gene lost 5 bases and the J gene lost 0 bases, with 10 bases spanning the gap. The length of the CDR3 is 15 residues. The V gene's germline CDR1 is MNHEY and CDR2 SVGAGI. CDR3: CASSAGTANTGELFF. CDR3 DNA sequence: TGTGCCAGCAGTGCGGGGACTGCGAACACCGGGGAGCTGTTTTTT.

This clone has only one observation. The genes are TRBV18 and TRBJ1-1, with D unresolved. This CDR3 has 15 amino acids. From germline, CDR1 is KGHSH and CDR2 LQKENI. The V end was cut by 2 bases, the J end by 0 bases, with 10 bases between. CDR3 protein: CASSPNVVMNTEAFF. CDR3 DNA: TGTGCCAGCTCACCAAACGTGGTCATGAACACTGAAGCTTTCTTT.

The chain joins TRBV7-9 to TRBJ2-7; D is ambiguous. Deletions cut 4 bases from V and 1 base from J, with 11 bases between. The CDR3 runs 14 residues. In germline, CDR1 is SEHNR, CDR2 FQNEAQ (reference sequence). This CDR3 reads CASSSRRQSYEQYF. DNA for the CDR3: TGTGCCAGCAGCTCCCGCCGGCAGTCCTACGAGCAGTACTTC.

CDR3 sequence reads: CASSENSGGARDTQYF. In DNA, the CDR3 is TGTGCCAGCAGTGAAAACAGCGGGGGGGCCCGAGATACGCAGTATTTT. The chain employs TRBV2 and TRBJ2-3, with 10 bases lining up with TRBD2. The V gene end was trimmed by 2 bases and the J gene end by 5 bases; junction bases not matched to a gene: 7. CDR1 and CDR2 (germline): SNHLY, FYNNEI. The CDR3 extends over 16 amino acids.

The V call is TRBV10-3, the J call TRBJ2-2, with D possibly matching TRBD1 (6 bases). Germline loops: CDR1 ENHRY, CDR2 SYGVKD. V was trimmed by 3 bases and J by 1 base, leaving 15 bases between them. CDR3 length: 17 amino acids. The CDR3 reads CAISEQGPQLNTGELFF. CDR3 DNA sequence: TGTGCCATCAGTGAACAGGGACCACAGCTGAACACCGGGGAGCTGTTTTTT.

This clone came up once. V and J are TRBV30 and TRBJ2-7, with 7 bases lining up with TRBD1. The CDR3 is made up of 13 amino acids. The J segment lost 3 bases and the V segment lost 3 bases, leaving 5 bases of the junction unmatched. CDR1 and CDR2 (germline): GTSNPN, SVGIG (reference sequence). In nucleotides, the CDR3 is TGTGCCTGGAGCAGGGGACAGAACTACGAGCAGTACTTC. Protein product: CAWSRGQNYEQYF.

This clone was detected only once. This chain joins TRBV7-2 and TRBJ1-1, with D perhaps matching TRBD1 (6 bases). Per the germline V gene, CDR1 is SGHTA and CDR2 is FQGNSA. The CDR3 sequence is 13 residues long. Trimming pared 7 bases from V and 1 base from J, leaving 10 bases between. Here the CDR3 DNA reads TGTGCCAGCAAAAAGACAGGGAACACTGAAGCTTTCTTT. This translates into CASKKTGNTEAFF.

A few counts support this clone. The chain joins TRBV9 to TRBJ1-5; D unresolved. This CDR3 comprises 14 residues. V was clipped by 0 bases and J by 9 bases, with 13 bases between them. Germline loops: CDR1 SGDLS, CDR2 YYNGEE. The CDR3 here is CASSVAPWAMPQHF. The CDR3 DNA reads as TGTGCCAGCAGCGTAGCCCCTTGGGCGATGCCCCAGCATTTT.